These 30 T cell receptor beta chains were all obtained from the same sample, sequenced in a study of blood T cell repertoires in COVID-19. The data were produced by immunoSEQ multiplex PCR, yet TCRdb's version contains in-frame clones alone and is incomplete. The sample includes 95,000 to 110,000 clones, 70% to 90% seen only once; the top ten take roughly 3%. Specimen: peripheral blood. The source is a man between 50 and 59 years old in a cohort sampled during active COVID-19.

The rearrangement joins TRBV29-1 to TRBJ2-1; 15 nucleotides agree with TRBD2. This CDR3 region has 16 residues. The J segment lost 7 bases and the V segment lost 1 base, leaving 5 bases of the junction unmatched. The germline V gene has CDR1 SQVTM and CDR2 ANQGSEA. DNA of the CDR3: TGCAGCGTTGAAGGGACTAGCGGGGGGGCCAGAAATGAGCAGTTCTTC. This sequence encodes CSVEGTSGGARNEQFF.

The chain links TRBV5-1 to TRBJ2-2; 9 bases line up with TRBD1. CDR1 is SGHRS, CDR2 YFSETQ, per germline. The CDR3 has 17 amino acids. Losses at the gene ends were 0 bases for V and 0 bases for J; bases not matched to a gene: 3. The CDR3: CASSLAQGAANTGELFF. The DNA of the CDR3 is TGCGCCAGCAGCTTGGCACAGGGGGCCGCGAACACCGGGGAGCTGTTTTTT.

The chain links TRBV19 to TRBJ1-5; D is possibly TRBD1 (6 bases). V was clipped by 3 bases and J by 4 bases, with 7 bases between them. This CDR3 region has 13 residues. The germline gives CDR1 LNHDA, CDR2 SQIVND (reference sequence). Here the CDR3 reads CASSMDSNQPQHF. The CDR3 region has the DNA TGTGCCAGTAGTATGGACAGTAATCAGCCCCAGCATTTT.

The chain is built from TRBV5-1 and TRBJ1-3, with TRBD1 matching 7 bases. The V gene's germline CDR1 is SGHRS and CDR2 YFSETQ. The V segment lost 4 bases and the J segment 0 bases; nucleotides outside the gene matches: 7. CDR3 length: 16 amino acids. Here the CDR3 DNA reads TGCGCCAGCAGCGGAGGGGACAGCAACTCTGGAAACACCATATATTTT. Its translation is CASSGGDSNSGNTIYF.

This clone was recorded once. The V and J genes are TRBV18 and TRBJ2-2; 7 bases are a match to TRBD1. The CDR3 has 16 amino acids. V trimming: 0 bases; J trimming: 6 bases; junction bases outside the gene matches: 7. Germline values: CDR1 KGHSH, CDR2 LQKENI. CDR3 sequence (DNA): TGTGCCAGCTCACCACCGCGAACAGGGGTGTCCGGGGAGCTGTTTTTT. Translation: CASSPPRTGVSGELFF.

The rearrangement joins TRBV11-2 to TRBJ2-2, with a possible D match to TRBD2 (6 bases). The germline V gene encodes CDR1 SGHAT and CDR2 FQNNGV. The V gene lost 5 bases and the J gene lost 7 bases, with 11 bases spanning the gap. This CDR3 has 13 residues. The CDR3 protein is CASSTTGVGELFF. The CDR3 coding sequence is TGTGCCAGCAGCACTACGGGGGTCGGGGAGCTGTTTTTT. The variable domain in full, with the rest retrieved from reference TRBV11-2 and TRBJ2-2, is EAGVAQSPRYKIIEKRQSVAFWCNPISGHATLYWYQQILGQGPKLLIQFQNNGVVDDSQLPKDRFSAERLKGVDSTLKIQPAKLEDSAVYLCASSTTGVGELFFGEGSRLTVL.

The chain employs TRBV6-5 and TRBJ2-2, with D unclear. Germline loops: CDR1 MNHEY, CDR2 SVGAGI. V was cut by 6 bases and J by 7 bases, with 9 bases left in between. The CDR3 consists of 12 residues. The CDR3 region has the DNA TGTGCCAGCAGCCTAAGCATCGGGGAGCTGTTTTTT. This gives the protein CASSLSIGELFF.

J is TRBJ1-5 and V is TRBV19; 9 bases map to TRBD1. The CDR3 loop spans 15 amino acids. V was clipped by 3 bases and J by 7 bases; unmatched bases: 7. Germline lookup yields CDR1 LNHDA and CDR2 SQIVND (reference sequence). CDR3 in amino acids: CASSIPGQGNQPQHF. The CDR3 nucleotides read TGTGCCAGTAGTATCCCGGGACAGGGAAACCAGCCCCAGCATTTT.

The V gene is TRBV24-1, the J gene TRBJ2-7; 10 nucleotides agree with TRBD1. The J segment lost 3 bases and the V segment lost 4 bases, leaving 5 bases of the junction unmatched. The CDR3 runs to 15 residues. Per the germline V gene, CDR1 is KGHDR and CDR2 is SFDVKD. The CDR3 reads CATSDRDRGGYEQYV. CDR3 sequence (DNA): TGTGCCACCAGTGACCGGGACAGGGGTGGCTACGAGCAGTACGTC.

V gene TRBV5-1 combines with J gene TRBJ1-2; D is possibly TRBD1 (5 bases). This CDR3 has 14 residues. Germline values: CDR1 SGHRS, CDR2 YFSETQ. Trimming removed 3 bases at V and 5 bases at J, with 14 bases between. In nucleotides, the CDR3 is TGCGCCAGCAGCTCCTCCGGGGGTGGGTATGGCTACACCTTC. Its protein product is CASSSSGGGYGYTF.

The chain has TRBV18 and TRBJ2-1; D gene uncertain. The CDR3 runs to 14 residues. Germline V lookup: CDR1 KGHSH, CDR2 LQKENI. V was shortened by 4 bases and J by 5 bases, with 12 bases between the two germline ends. The CDR3 loop is CASSRVNGDNEQFF. DNA of the CDR3: TGTGCCAGCTCACGCGTAAACGGTGACAATGAGCAGTTCTTC.

The V gene is TRBV6-5, the J gene TRBJ2-4, with D unresolved. The CDR3 spans 15 residues. The V end lost 7 bases, the J end lost 0 bases, and 13 bases lay between the germline ends. From germline, CDR1 is MNHEY and CDR2 SVGAGI. This chain's CDR3 is CASMPQVLAKNIQYF. In DNA form, the CDR3 reads TGTGCCAGCATGCCCCAGGTCCTAGCCAAAAACATTCAGTACTTC.

CDR3 sequence: CASSSQGYNEQFF. The CDR3 nucleotides read TGTGCCAGCAGCTCTCAGGGCTACAATGAGCAGTTCTTC. The chain couples TRBV7-8 to TRBJ2-1; tentatively, D is TRBD1 (5 bases). V dropped 4 bases and J dropped 3 bases, with 7 bases sitting between them. This CDR3 is 13 amino acids long. In germline, CDR1 is SGHVS, CDR2 FQNEAQ.

The chain couples TRBV3-1 (or the pseudogene TRBV3-2) to TRBJ2-7, with 14 bases matching TRBD2. V was pared by 11 bases and J by 0 bases, with 15 bases of the junction left unmatched. This CDR3 has 18 amino acids. Germline V gene data show CDR1 as LGHDT and CDR2 as YNNKEL (reference sequence). The CDR3 protein is CAHIVGLAGGKGSYEQYF. CDR3 nucleotides: TGTGCCCACATCGTCGGACTAGCGGGGGGAAAGGGCTCCTACGAGCAGTACTTC.

This chain links TRBV6-5 with TRBJ1-5, with D perhaps matching TRBD1 (5 bases). The CDR3 has 14 residues. From germline, CDR1 is MNHEY and CDR2 SVGAGI. With 6 bases removed from V and 5 bases from J, the gap between germline ends came to 14 bases. The CDR3 nucleotides read TGTGCCAGCAGGGACACAAACAACCATCAGCCCCAGCATTTT. Its protein is CASRDTNNHQPQHF.

The chain recombines TRBV9 with TRBJ2-5, with D possibly TRBD2 on 6 matching bases. The germline CDR1 and CDR2 sequences are SGDLS and YYNGEE. Trimming pared 4 bases from V and 2 bases from J, leaving 9 bases between. This CDR3 contains 13 residues. The CDR3 region is CASSLGLQETQYF. CDR3 bases: TGTGCCAGCAGCCTGGGACTTCAAGAGACCCAGTACTTC.

The J gene is TRBJ2-7, the V gene TRBV27; a possible D gene is TRBD2 (5 bases). The CDR3 is 12 amino acids. Trimming removed 3 bases from V and 5 bases from J, with 8 bases in between. In germline, CDR1 is MNHEY, CDR2 SMNVEV (reference sequence). CDR3 sequence: CASSFWGDEQYF. DNA of the CDR3: TGTGCCAGCAGTTTTTGGGGAGACGAGCAGTACTTC.

This chain uses TRBV28 with TRBJ1-2, with D uncertain. Germline assignment: CDR1 MDHEN and CDR2 SYDVKM. This CDR3 comprises 13 residues. The V gene lost 7 bases and the J gene lost 7 bases, with 16 bases spanning the gap. The CDR3 bases are TGTGCCAGCAAAGACGAGGCGAGGAGTGGCTACACCTTC. Protein: CASKDEARSGYTF.

CDR3 nucleotide sequence: TGCAGCGGGTCGGGAGGGCAGGGGAAGGCGGAAGCTTTCTTT. It specifies CSGSGGQGKAEAFF. This chain uses TRBV29-1 with TRBJ1-1; possibly TRBD1 for D (6 bases). The CDR3 totals 14 residues. The V end lost 7 bases, the J end lost 8 bases, and 23 bases lay between the germline ends. Germline CDR1 SQVTM, CDR2 ANQGSEA.

The genes are TRBV4-3 and TRBJ2-7, with D perhaps TRBD2 (5 bases). The germline gives CDR1 LGHNA, CDR2 YSLEER. Trimming shortened V by 0 bases and J by 4 bases, and 13 bases separated the two germline ends. The CDR3 runs to 15 residues. The CDR3 DNA is TGCGCCAGCAGCCAAGATCTGGGAGTAGTGTACGAGCAGTACTTC. The encoded protein is CASSQDLGVVYEQYF.

This chain connects TRBV7-9 to TRBJ2-7; TRBD1 is a possible D gene (6 bases). The V end was cut by 3 bases, the J end by 6 bases, with 18 bases between. The CDR3 totals 15 residues. Per the germline V gene, CDR1 is SEHNR and CDR2 is FQNEAQ (reference sequence). CDR3 sequence (DNA): TGTGCCAGCAGCTTTTCAGGGGCCCTATCTGGCGAGCAGTACTTC. It specifies CASSFSGALSGEQYF.

J is TRBJ2-2 and V is TRBV10-3; 7 positions agree with TRBD1. The CDR3 consists of 15 residues. The trim removed 7 bases at V and 3 bases at J, leaving 8 bases unmatched. Germline CDR1 is ENHRY and CDR2 is SYGVKD. The CDR3 coding sequence is TGTGCCATCACCGCCGGGACAGCCTACACCGGGGAGCTGTTTTTT. Its protein is CAITAGTAYTGELFF.

The V and J genes are TRBV28 and TRBJ2-1; TRBD2 agrees at 10 bases. Germline V lookup: CDR1 MDHEN, CDR2 SYDVKM. V shed 5 bases and J 7 bases; nucleotides not matched to a gene: 5. CDR3 length equals 14 residues. CDR3 loop: CASSKRGGRNEQFF. The DNA for the CDR3 is TGTGCCAGCAGTAAGCGGGGGGGCAGGAATGAGCAGTTCTTC. Complete variable domain (other parts from reference TRBV28 and TRBJ2-1): DVKVTQSSRYLVKRTGEKVFLECVQDMDHENMFWYRQDPGLGLRLIYFSYDVKMKEKGDIPEGYSVSREKKERFSLILESASTNQTSMYLCASSKRGGRNEQFFGPGTRLTVL.

V and J are TRBV9 and TRBJ2-6, with a possible D match to TRBD1 (7 bases). V dropped 0 bases and J dropped 5 bases, with 18 bases sitting between them. Germline lookup yields CDR1 SGDLS and CDR2 YYNGEE. This CDR3 spans 18 amino acids. DNA of the CDR3: TGTGCCAGCAGCGTAGACCCCAGGGGGGCTATCTGGGCCAACGTCCTGACTTTC. Residues: CASSVDPRGAIWANVLTF.

Comment on this clone: An end of the junction differs from the germline gene, which may be a read error. The chain combines TRBV12-3 or TRBV12-4 with TRBJ1-6; D remains ambiguous. This CDR3 is built from 12 residues. The CDR3 is CASSLAYGDRYF. DNA of the CDR3: TGTGCCAGCAGTTTAGCGTACGGAGATCGTTACTTT.

The V gene is TRBV6-1, the J gene TRBJ2-1, with TRBD2 matching over 8 bases. This CDR3 region has 14 residues. Germline CDR1 MNHNS, CDR2 SASEGT. J gave up 16 bases and V 6 bases, and 17 bases lay outside the gene matches. The CDR3 is CASSASAGGPLGFF. The CDR3 DNA sequence: TGTGCCAGCAGCGCGTCGGCGGGGGGCCCCCTCGGATTCTTC.

This chain connects TRBV6-5 to TRBJ2-7; 9 bases line up with TRBD2. After removal of 0 bases from V and 0 bases from J, the junction contained 3 bases not matched to a gene. The CDR3 contains 16 residues. Germline loops: CDR1 MNHEY, CDR2 SVGAGI. The CDR3 sequence: CASSYSFSGGSYEQYF. CDR3 coding DNA: TGTGCCAGCAGTTACTCGTTTAGCGGGGGCTCCTACGAGCAGTACTTC.

This chain's CDR3 is CASARGLQETQYF. The CDR3, as DNA: TGTGCCAGCGCCAGAGGTTTACAAGAGACCCAGTACTTC. V gene TRBV7-2 combines with J gene TRBJ2-5; D gene ambiguous. There are 13 residues in the CDR3. Looked up from germline, CDR1 is SGHTA and CDR2 is FQGNSA. Deletions cut 8 bases from V and 2 bases from J, with 12 bases between.

The chain is built from TRBV19 and TRBJ2-1; D may be TRBD2 (6 bases). The CDR3 consists of 16 residues. Deletions cut 5 bases from V and 0 bases from J, with 14 bases between. Germline V CDR1 and CDR2: LNHDA, SQIVND (reference sequence). As DNA, the CDR3 is TGTGCCAGTAGTCCATGGGGGGAAAGCTCCTACAATGAGCAGTTCTTC. This gives the protein CASSPWGESSYNEQFF.

Details on this clone: A junction boundary mismatches the germline segment, possibly from a read error. The DNA of the CDR3 is TGCGCCAGCAACTTGGAGGCAGGCACCGGGGAGCTGTTTTTT. Protein sequence: CASNLEAGTGELFF. The chain carries TRBV5-1 and TRBJ2-2, with a possible D match to TRBD2 (5 bases). The CDR3 totals 14 residues. Per germline, CDR1 SGHRS and CDR2 YFSETQ.